These 21 T cell receptor beta chains share one sample of origin, sequenced in a study of blood T cell repertoires in COVID-19. Only in-frame clones appear in the TCRdb table, and some are missing; sequencing was by immunoSEQ multiplex PCR. The sample carries about 250,000 clones, about 84% recorded once. The sample comprised peripheral blood. All receptors come from a woman aged 80 or older with COVID-19, enrolled during active disease.

The rearrangement joins TRBV14 to TRBJ1-1, with D perhaps TRBD1 (5 bases). Germline CDR1 SGHDN, CDR2 FVKESK. CDR3 length equals 14 residues. V was shortened by 5 bases and J by 4 bases, with 14 bases between the two germline ends. The CDR3 DNA sequence: TGTGCCAGCAGCTCGAACGGGGGGTCCACTGAAGCTTTCTTT. Amino acids: CASSSNGGSTEAFF.

This clone has just a few counts. This chain connects TRBV2 to TRBJ2-7; perhaps TRBD1 as D (5 bases). CDR3 size: 15 residues. CDR1 is SNHLY and CDR2 is FYNNEI in the germline V gene. Trimming pared 1 base from V and 5 bases from J, leaving 15 bases between. The CDR3 reads CASSEGTGRIHEQYV. CDR3 DNA: TGTGCCAGCAGTGAAGGAACAGGTAGGATCCACGAGCAGTACGTC.

This CDR3 reads CASRSGTVSTDTQYF. CDR3 bases: TGTGCCAGCAGATCCGGGACAGTTAGCACAGATACGCAGTATTTT. The chain is built from TRBV5-4 and TRBJ2-3; 7 bases fit TRBD1. With V trimmed by 5 bases and J by 0 bases, 6 bases remained unmatched. The CDR3 runs to 15 residues. CDR1 SGHNT and CDR2 YYREEE come from the germline V gene (reference sequence).

This clone was picked up a small number of times. This chain links TRBV12-3 or TRBV12-4 with TRBJ1-1; D is unclear. This CDR3 region has 13 residues. Trimming pared 3 bases from V and 3 bases from J, leaving 8 bases between. In DNA form, the CDR3 reads TGTGCCAGCAGTTTTGTGAGTGACACTGAAGCTTTCTTT. The encoded protein is CASSFVSDTEAFF.

This clone has just a few counts. J is TRBJ1-1 and V is TRBV12-3 or TRBV12-4; D uncertain. CDR3 size: 13 residues. V shed 5 bases and J shed 4 bases, with 11 bases lying between them. CDR3 region: CASSAPSSTEAFF. Written as DNA, the CDR3 is TGTGCCAGCAGTGCCCCCTCGAGCACTGAAGCTTTCTTT.

The chain links TRBV12-3 or TRBV12-4 to TRBJ2-1; D unclear. V lost 7 bases to trimming and J lost 10 bases, with 14 bases between them. This CDR3 spans 12 amino acids. The CDR3 spells CASIGLAGEQFF. CDR3 bases: TGTGCCAGCATTGGGTTAGCTGGCGAGCAGTTCTTC.

This sequence joins TRBV6-5 and TRBJ1-5; the match to TRBD1 covers 8 bases. Germline values: CDR1 MNHEY, CDR2 SVGAGI. The J segment lost 7 bases and the V segment lost 5 bases, leaving 4 bases of the junction unmatched. This CDR3 is 13 amino acids long. In DNA form, the CDR3 reads TGTGCCAGCAGTCCACAGGGGGAACAGCCCCAGCATTTT. It yields the protein CASSPQGEQPQHF.

This sequence joins TRBV7-2 and TRBJ1-1; D gene unclear. The CDR3 length is 13 residues. V lost 5 bases to trimming and J lost 0 bases, with 7 bases between them. The germline gives CDR1 SGHTA, CDR2 FQGNSA. This chain's CDR3 is CASSEPMNTEAFF. The CDR3 DNA reads TGTGCCAGCAGCGAGCCAATGAACACTGAAGCTTTCTTT. The complete variable domain, with remaining parts taken from reference TRBV7-2 and TRBJ1-1, reads GAGVSQSPSNKVTEKGKDVELRCDPISGHTALYWYRQSLGQGLEFLIYFQGNSAPDKSGLPSDRFSAERTGGSVSTLTIQRTQQEDSAVYLCASSEPMNTEAFFGQGTRLTVV.

V usage is TRBV28 and J usage is TRBJ2-1; the match to TRBD1 covers 8 bases. Germline loops: CDR1 MDHEN, CDR2 SYDVKM. The J segment lost 3 bases and the V segment lost 5 bases, leaving 6 bases of the junction unmatched. The CDR3 is made up of 15 amino acids. The DNA of the CDR3 is TGTGCCAGCAGTCCAACAGGGGGGAACTACAATGAGCAGTTCTTC. Translating gives CASSPTGGNYNEQFF. The whole variable domain, remainder taken from reference TRBV28 and TRBJ2-1, is DVKVTQSSRYLVKRTGEKVFLECVQDMDHENMFWYRQDPGLGLRLIYFSYDVKMKEKGDIPEGYSVSREKKERFSLILESASTNQTSMYLCASSPTGGNYNEQFFGPGTRLTVL.

The V gene is TRBV5-1, the J gene TRBJ1-3; weak D call: TRBD1 (5 bases). Trimming took 3 bases from V and 4 from J, leaving 11 bases between them. Germline V gene lookup returns CDR1 SGHRS and CDR2 YFSETQ. This CDR3 comprises 14 residues. This CDR3 is CASSWGSEGNTIYF. The CDR3 bases are TGCGCCAGCAGCTGGGGCTCGGAAGGAAACACCATATATTTT.

The V and J genes are TRBV27 and TRBJ1-1; D call uncertain. CDR1 and CDR2 (germline): MNHEY, SMNVEV (reference sequence). The CDR3 covers 13 residues. V lost 3 bases and J lost 1, with 6 bases in between. CDR3 residues: CASSFLANTEAFF. The CDR3 nucleotides are TGTGCCAGCAGTTTTCTAGCGAACACTGAAGCTTTCTTT.

This chain links TRBV7-2 with TRBJ2-7, with no clear D. The germline V gene has CDR1 SGHTA and CDR2 FQGNSA. The CDR3 is made up of 13 amino acids. Trimming took 2 bases from V and 1 from J, leaving 6 bases between them. CDR3 region: CASSLSRSYEQYF. Here the CDR3 DNA reads TGTGCCAGCAGCTTATCCAGGTCCTACGAGCAGTACTTC.

This sequence joins TRBV14 and TRBJ2-5, with 10 bases that match TRBD2. Germline V gives CDR1 SGHDN, CDR2 FVKESK. The CDR3 loop spans 18 amino acids. With 1 base clipped from V and 1 base from J, the junction kept 9 bases outside the gene matches. For the CDR3, the DNA is TGTGCCAGCAGCCAAGGGCGGCTAGCGGGGGACTTCCAAGAGACCCAGTACTTC. It encodes CASSQGRLAGDFQETQYF. The entire variable domain, with the rest obtained from reference TRBV14 and TRBJ2-5, is as follows: EAGVTQFPSHSVIEKGQTVTLRCDPISGHDNLYWYRRVMGKEIKFLLHFVKESKQDESGMPNNRFLAERTGGTYSTLKVQPAELEDSGVYFCASSQGRLAGDFQETQYFGPGTRLLVL.

The CDR3 sequence: CASSYVAEAFF. CDR3 DNA sequence: TGTGCCAGCAGTTACGTCGCTGAAGCTTTCTTT. V and J are TRBV6-6 and TRBJ1-1, with D uncertain. With 2 bases removed from V and 6 bases from J, the gap between germline ends came to 4 bases. Germline V gene sequence: CDR1 MNHNY, CDR2 SVGAGI (reference sequence). The CDR3 has 11 residues.

This rearrangement joins TRBV19 to TRBJ1-1; no clear D gene. Trimming left V 9 bases short and J 0 bases short, with 11 bases between. CDR1 is LNHDA and CDR2 is SQIVND in the germline V gene (reference sequence). The CDR3 is 13 amino acids. The CDR3 spells CASTRTVNTEAFF. In nucleotides, the CDR3 is TGTGCCAGCACTAGGACGGTGAACACTGAAGCTTTCTTT.

The rearrangement joins TRBV15 to TRBJ1-2, with D possibly being TRBD1 (6 bases). With 2 bases removed from V and 5 bases from J, the gap between germline ends came to 21 bases. CDR3 length: 17 residues. From germline, CDR1 is LNHNV and CDR2 YYDKDF (reference sequence). The CDR3 DNA follows: TGTGCCACCAGCAGACCAGACTCCTCCGAGGGGGTTTATGGCTACACCTTC. Protein: CATSRPDSSEGVYGYTF.

This chain joins TRBV5-1 and TRBJ1-1; tentatively, D is TRBD1 (5 bases). This CDR3 spans 14 amino acids. V lost 4 bases and J 3 bases, leaving 13 bases between the germline ends. Germline assignment: CDR1 SGHRS and CDR2 YFSETQ. Here the CDR3 DNA reads TGCGCCAGCAGCCCCTCGGGGGAGGACACTGAAGCTTTCTTT. Protein: CASSPSGEDTEAFF.

The chain combines TRBV29-1 with TRBJ1-1; TRBD1 is a possible D gene (5 bases). The V end was cut by 3 bases, the J end by 1 base, with 9 bases between. The CDR3 loop spans 13 amino acids. CDR1 and CDR2 from the germline V gene are SQVTM and ANQGSEA. In DNA form, the CDR3 reads TGCAGCGTTGAGGGGCAGGGGAACACTGAAGCTTTCTTT. Translating gives CSVEGQGNTEAFF.

The rearrangement links TRBV6-1 to TRBJ1-2, with D tentatively TRBD1 (6 bases). This CDR3 is built from 18 residues. Germline CDR1 is MNHNS and CDR2 is SASEGT. Trimming left V 1 base short and J 5 bases short, with 23 bases between. As DNA, the CDR3 is TGTGCCAGCAGTGAAGGTTCCGGGACACGACAGGTTTTATATGGCTACACCTTC. Translation: CASSEGSGTRQVLYGYTF.

The chain joins TRBV3-1 (or the pseudogene TRBV3-2) to TRBJ1-6; no clear D gene. This CDR3 comprises 16 residues. The V end lost 4 bases, the J end lost 5 bases, and 15 bases lay between the germline ends. Germline V CDR1 and CDR2: LGHDT, YNNKEL (reference sequence). CDR3 sequence: CASSPSRVPDNSPLHF. The CDR3 bases are TGTGCCAGCAGCCCCTCGCGGGTACCAGATAATTCACCCCTCCACTTT.

The chain links TRBV6-6 to TRBJ2-3, with D tentatively TRBD2 (5 bases). The CDR3 is made up of 15 amino acids. V was trimmed by 5 bases and J by 1 base, leaving 13 bases between them. Germline CDR1 and CDR2: MNHNY and SVGAGI (reference sequence). Here the CDR3 DNA reads TGTGCCAGCAGTCATAGAGCGGACCGCACAGATACGCAGTATTTT. Amino acids: CASSHRADRTDTQYF.